This TCR beta chain was retrieved from a study of identical twins listed by TCRdb under 2016. Describing the broader study: The study deep-sequenced TCR alpha and beta repertoires from monozygotic twins, unrelated adults of various ages and cord blood to test whether fetal clonotypes persist. To rule out contamination, replicate twin experiments were performed at different times with different library preparation protocols.

Comment on this clonotype: No cognate antigen has been identified for it. Per-base qualities were not stored, and no clone one base away is much larger.

General conclusions and limits of the study: In monozygotic twins, recombination models systematically underestimated out-of-frame TCR alpha sharing, but the models matched the sharing seen between unrelated individuals. Fewer insertions were carried by abundant cord blood beta clonotypes, a similar but weaker trend appeared in young adult naive repertoires, and no such trend appeared in memory repertoires. Excess twin sharing in beta out-of-frame sequences was weaker because fewer shared sequences lowered the signal-to-noise ratio. Out-of-frame TCR alpha sequences shared between twins showed an excess of low generation-probability sequences compared with coincidental sharing between unrelated individuals. Because the same donors could not be followed over many years, the conclusions depended on cross-sectional statistical analysis. Invariant T cells such as MAIT and iNKT could partly confound zero-insertion analyses, although diverse VJ usage argued against such confounding for most clonotypes.

The library was obtained by 5' RACE. Sequenced using an Illumina HiSeq 2000. Template switching introduced a universal primer binding site; the final cDNA contained a unique molecular identifier, enabling accurate counting of TCR cDNA molecules. Specific primers in the conserved constant-segment region were used to synthesize first-strand cDNA for TCR alpha and beta chains. Each cDNA library was double barcoded, with a SMART-Mk sample barcode plus Illumina barcodes, to control for contamination. TruSeq adapter sequences along with Illumina sample barcodes were introduced in two successive PCR steps. Sequencing of the TCR alpha and beta cDNA libraries was done on the Illumina HiSeq platform using custom primers. Per the original workflow: Raw reads were processed with MiGEC to extract unique molecular identifiers, and MiXCR was used to determine CDR3 positions. Recombination models were inferred per individual with the repgenHMM and IGoR tools using an EM algorithm. The analysis of shared clonotypes was done with the tcR package in R, with sharing normalized by the product of cloneset sizes. Out-of-frame nonproductive sequences were analyzed to study raw recombination free of thymic and clonal selection effects. TCRdb reran the public reads through fastp at Q25 and MiXCR, keeping productive beta chains. Every distinct CDR3 protein forms one entry, paired with its most common genes and DNA. The V and J calls, along with clone size, are taken from TCRdb and not from the paper's own processing. In all, the sample holds some 300,000 distinct CDR3 sequences, and 9% to 15% of those were seen once. The ten largest clones take up 7.2% of the sample.

Per the germline V gene (reference sequence), DFQATT is the CDR1 and SNEGSKA is the CDR2. V and J are truncated by 4 bases and 5 bases respectively, leaving an intervening sequence of 14 bases. Taken from cysteine to phenylalanine, the CDR3 has 13 residues. The CDR3 DNA has 39 bases and is translated from base 1. Every donor was a healthy Caucasian. The twin cohort comprised three pairs of female monozygotic twins, all aged roughly 18 to 30 years. Positive isolation kits from Invitrogen were used to isolate the CD4+ and CD8+ T cell populations. The same data also contributed to another study, on yellow fever vaccine responses in identical twins. Per the second study: According to the authors, the vaccine-induced T cell response in identical twins seemed to be partly convergent and partly specific to each individual. Focusing on identical twins, the study followed the T cell clones that responded to the vaccine, and did so with precision.

The sequenced sample consisted of CD8+ T cells sorted from blood. Recombination joined TRBV20-1 with TRBJ2-5; a tentative D call is TRBD1 (6 bases match). This TCR came from a young woman in good health. The CDR3 protein sequence reads: CSAIQGVGETQYF. The DNA is as follows: TGCAGTGCTATACAGGGAGTCGGGGAGACCCAGTACTTC.